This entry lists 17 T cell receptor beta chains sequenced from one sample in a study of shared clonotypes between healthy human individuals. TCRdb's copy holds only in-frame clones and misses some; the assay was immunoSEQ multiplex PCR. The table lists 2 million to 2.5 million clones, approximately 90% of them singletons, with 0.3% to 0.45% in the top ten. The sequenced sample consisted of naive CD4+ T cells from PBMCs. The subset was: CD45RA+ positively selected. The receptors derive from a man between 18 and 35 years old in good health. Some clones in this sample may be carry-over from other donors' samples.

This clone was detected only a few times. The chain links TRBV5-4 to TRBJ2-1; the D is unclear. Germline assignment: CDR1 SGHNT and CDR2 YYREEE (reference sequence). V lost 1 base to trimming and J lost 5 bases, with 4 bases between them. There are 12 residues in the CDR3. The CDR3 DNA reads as TGTGCCAGCAGCTTGCCGAACAATGAGCAGTTCTTC. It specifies CASSLPNNEQFF.

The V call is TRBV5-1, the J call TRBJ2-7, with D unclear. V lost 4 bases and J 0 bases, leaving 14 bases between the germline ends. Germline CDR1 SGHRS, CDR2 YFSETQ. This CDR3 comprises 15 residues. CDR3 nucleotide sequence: TGCGCCAGCAGCGCAACTCAGGCGCCCTCCTACGAGCAGTACTTC. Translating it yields CASSATQAPSYEQYF.

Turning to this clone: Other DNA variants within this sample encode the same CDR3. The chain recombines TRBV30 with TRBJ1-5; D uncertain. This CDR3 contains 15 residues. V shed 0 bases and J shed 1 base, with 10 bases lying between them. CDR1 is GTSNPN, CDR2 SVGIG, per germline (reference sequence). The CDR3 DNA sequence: TGTGCCTGGAGTGTACGGGGTGGAAGCAATCAGCCCCAGCATTTT. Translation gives CAWSVRGGSNQPQHF.

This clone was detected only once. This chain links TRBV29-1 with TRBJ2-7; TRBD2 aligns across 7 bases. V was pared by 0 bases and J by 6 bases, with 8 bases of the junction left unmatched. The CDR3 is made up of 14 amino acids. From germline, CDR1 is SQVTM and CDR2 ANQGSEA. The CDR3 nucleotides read TGCAGCGTTGAAGATCGGACTAGACCTGGCGAGCAGTACTTC. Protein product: CSVEDRTRPGEQYF.

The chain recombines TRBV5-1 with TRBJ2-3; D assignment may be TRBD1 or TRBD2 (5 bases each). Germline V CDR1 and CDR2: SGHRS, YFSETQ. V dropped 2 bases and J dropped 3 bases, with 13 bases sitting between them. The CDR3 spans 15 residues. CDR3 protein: CASSLQVRGTDTQYF. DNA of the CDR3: TGCGCCAGCAGCTTACAGGTGCGCGGGACAGATACGCAGTATTTT.

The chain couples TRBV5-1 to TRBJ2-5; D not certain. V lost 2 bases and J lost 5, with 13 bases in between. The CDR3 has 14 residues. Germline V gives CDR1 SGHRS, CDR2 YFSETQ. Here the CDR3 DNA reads TGCGCCAGCAGCTTATGGGATTTGAGGGAGACCCAGTACTTC. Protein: CASSLWDLRETQYF.

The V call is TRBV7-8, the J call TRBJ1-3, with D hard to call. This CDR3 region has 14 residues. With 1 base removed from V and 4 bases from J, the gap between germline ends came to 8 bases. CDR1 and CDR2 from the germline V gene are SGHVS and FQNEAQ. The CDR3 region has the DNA TGTGCCAGCAGCTTAGGAGGGTGGGGAAACACCATATATTTT. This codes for CASSLGGWGNTIYF.

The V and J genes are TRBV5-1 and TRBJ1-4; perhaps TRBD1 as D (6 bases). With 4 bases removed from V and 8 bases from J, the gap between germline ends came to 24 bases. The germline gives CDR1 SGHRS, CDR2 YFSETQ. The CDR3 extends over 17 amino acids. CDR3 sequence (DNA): TGCGCCAGCAGCGACGGGGGCCCCACGGGAAGGGGGGAAAAACTGTTTTTT. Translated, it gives CASSDGGPTGRGEKLFF.

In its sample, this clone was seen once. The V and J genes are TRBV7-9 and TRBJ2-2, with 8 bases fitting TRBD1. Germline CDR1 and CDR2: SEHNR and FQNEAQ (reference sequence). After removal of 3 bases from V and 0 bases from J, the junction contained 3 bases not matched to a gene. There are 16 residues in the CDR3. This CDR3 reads CASSLEDRANTGELFF. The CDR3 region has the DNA TGTGCCAGCAGCTTGGAGGACAGGGCGAACACCGGGGAGCTGTTTTTT. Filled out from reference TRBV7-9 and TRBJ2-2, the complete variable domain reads DTGVSQNPRHKITKRGQNVTFRCDPISEHNRLYWYRQTLGQGPEFLTYFQNEAQLEKSRLLSDRFSAERPKGSFSTLEIQRTEQGDSAMYLCASSLEDRANTGELFFGEGSRLTVL.

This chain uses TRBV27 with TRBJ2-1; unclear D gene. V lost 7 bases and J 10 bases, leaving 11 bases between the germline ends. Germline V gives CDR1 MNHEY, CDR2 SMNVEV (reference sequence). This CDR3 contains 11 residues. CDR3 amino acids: CASKYTEEQFF. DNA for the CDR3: TGTGCCAGCAAGTACACCGAGGAGCAGTTCTTC.

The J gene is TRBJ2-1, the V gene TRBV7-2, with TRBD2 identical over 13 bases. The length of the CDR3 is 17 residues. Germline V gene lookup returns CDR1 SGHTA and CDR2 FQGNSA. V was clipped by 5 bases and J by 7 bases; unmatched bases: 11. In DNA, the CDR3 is TGTGCCAGCAGCCGGGGACTAGCGGGGCCAGGTGGGAATGAGCAGTTCTTC. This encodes CASSRGLAGPGGNEQFF.

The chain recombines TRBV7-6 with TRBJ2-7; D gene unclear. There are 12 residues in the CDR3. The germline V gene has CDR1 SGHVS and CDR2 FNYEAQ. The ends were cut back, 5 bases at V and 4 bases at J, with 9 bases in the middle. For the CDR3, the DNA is TGTGCCAGCAGCGCCCTAGGGTACGAGCAGTACTTC. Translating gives CASSALGYEQYF.

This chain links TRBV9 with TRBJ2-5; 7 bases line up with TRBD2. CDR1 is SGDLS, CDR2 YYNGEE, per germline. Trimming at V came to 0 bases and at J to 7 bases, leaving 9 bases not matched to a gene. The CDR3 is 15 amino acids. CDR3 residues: CASSVVGGGPGTQYF. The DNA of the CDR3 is TGTGCCAGCAGCGTAGTTGGGGGAGGGCCTGGGACCCAGTACTTC. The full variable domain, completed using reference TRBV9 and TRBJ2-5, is DSGVTQTPKHLITATGQRVTLRCSPRSGDLSVYWYQQSLDQGLQFLIQYYNGEERAKGNILERFSAQQFPDLHSELNLSSLELGDSALYFCASSVVGGGPGTQYFGPGTRLLVL.

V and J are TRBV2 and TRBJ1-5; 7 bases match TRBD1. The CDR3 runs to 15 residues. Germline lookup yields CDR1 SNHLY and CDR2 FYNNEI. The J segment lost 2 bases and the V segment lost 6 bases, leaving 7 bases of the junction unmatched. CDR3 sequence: CASRLRDSGNQPQHF. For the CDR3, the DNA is TGTGCCAGCAGGCTCCGGGACAGCGGCAATCAGCCCCAGCATTTT.

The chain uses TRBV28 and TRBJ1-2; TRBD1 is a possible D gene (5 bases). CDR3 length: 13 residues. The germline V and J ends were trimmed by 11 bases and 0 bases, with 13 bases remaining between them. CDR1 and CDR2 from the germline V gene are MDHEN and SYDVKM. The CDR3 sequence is CAGWGGTNYGYTF. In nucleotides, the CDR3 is TGTGCCGGCTGGGGGGGGACTAACTATGGCTACACCTTC.

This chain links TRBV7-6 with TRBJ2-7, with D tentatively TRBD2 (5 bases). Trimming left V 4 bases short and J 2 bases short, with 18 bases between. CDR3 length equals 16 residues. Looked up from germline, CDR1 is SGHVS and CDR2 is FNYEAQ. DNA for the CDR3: TGTGCCAGCAGCTCTTTCGGGAATTCCGAAACCTACGAGCAGTACTTC. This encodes CASSSFGNSETYEQYF.

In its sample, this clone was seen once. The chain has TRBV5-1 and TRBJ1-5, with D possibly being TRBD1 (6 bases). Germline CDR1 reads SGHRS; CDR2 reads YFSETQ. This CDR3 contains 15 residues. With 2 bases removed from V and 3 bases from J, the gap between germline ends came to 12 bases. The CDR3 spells CASSFMGADNQPQHF. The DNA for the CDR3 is TGCGCCAGCAGCTTTATGGGGGCTGACAATCAGCCCCAGCATTTT. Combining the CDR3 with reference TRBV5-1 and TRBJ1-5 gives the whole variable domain KAGVTQTPRYLIKTRGQQVTLSCSPISGHRSVSWYQQTPGQGLQFLFEYFSETQRNKGNFPGRFSGRQFSNSRSEMNVSTLELGDSALYLCASSFMGADNQPQHFGDGTRLSIL.